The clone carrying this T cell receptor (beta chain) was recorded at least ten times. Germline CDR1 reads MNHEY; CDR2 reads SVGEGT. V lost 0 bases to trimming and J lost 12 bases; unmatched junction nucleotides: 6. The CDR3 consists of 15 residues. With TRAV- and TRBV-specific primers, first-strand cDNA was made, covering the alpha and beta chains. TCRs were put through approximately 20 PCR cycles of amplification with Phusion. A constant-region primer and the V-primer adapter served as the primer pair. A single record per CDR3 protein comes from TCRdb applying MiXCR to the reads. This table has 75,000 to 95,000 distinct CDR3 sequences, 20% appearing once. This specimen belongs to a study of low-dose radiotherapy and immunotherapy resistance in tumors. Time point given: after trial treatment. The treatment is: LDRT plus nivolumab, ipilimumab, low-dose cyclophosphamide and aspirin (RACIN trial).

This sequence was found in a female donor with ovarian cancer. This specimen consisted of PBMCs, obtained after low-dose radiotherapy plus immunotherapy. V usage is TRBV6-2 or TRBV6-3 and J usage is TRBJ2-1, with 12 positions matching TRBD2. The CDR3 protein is CASSYSGLAGTLQFF. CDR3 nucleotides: TGTGCCAGCAGTTACTCAGGACTAGCGGGGACCCTGCAGTTCTTC.